This T cell receptor (beta chain) was retrieved from a study of T cell repertoires in aging, cancer and after chemotherapy. Study-level background: Over several months to years, re-sampled healthy donor repertoires clearly shared clones. Roughly 8.8 million TCR reads made up the full dataset.

The CDR3 sequence is 15 residues long. Germline V lookup: CDR1 MNHEY, CDR2 SVGEGT. With 5 bases removed from V and 2 bases from J, the gap between germline ends came to 15 bases. Peripheral blood genomic DNA, not sorted cells or RNA, was the template. Whole-study results and caveats: Untreated cancer patients had significantly lower blood TCR diversity than age-matched healthy donors. In each cancer cohort, median generation probability increased across chemotherapy, suggesting thymic output rebounded.

This clonotype has a handful of counts. The antigen remains unidentified. TRB rearrangements spanning V, D and J were amplified using mixed TRB-A/B primers. TCRdb analysed the multiplex PCR reads with MiXCR anew, one entry per CDR3 protein. The sample includes 5,000 to 6,500 distinct CDR3 sequences, about 28% of them seen just once. Sequences were obtained from blood. This receptor was identified in a human donor in good health. This chain joins TRBV6-2 or TRBV6-3 and TRBJ1-1, with unresolved D. Here the CDR3 DNA reads TGTGCCAGCAGTCCACCGACGACATCAAACACTGAAGCTTTCTTT. Translating gives CASSPPTTSNTEAFF.